This T cell receptor beta chain was obtained from a study of blood T cells in healthy people across ages. Study at large: Template switching recovered approximately one barcoded beta molecule for every two T cells.

The second PCR ran about 6 to 12 cycles with a sample-barcoded 5' primer and J-beta primers. Sequencing of every sample gave 2.5 million or more CDR3-containing paired-end reads. From the 5' RACE reads, TCRdb called clonotypes with MiXCR, one entry per CDR3 protein. Of under 1,000,000 distinct CDR3 sequences in the sample, approximately 35% were seen once. General study findings and limits: PBMCs that were unsorted prevented a conclusive naive versus antigen-experienced comparison.

As to this clonotype: As yet, its antigen is unknown.

CDR3 length equals 15 residues. The specimen was blood. This rearrangement joins TRBV12-3 or TRBV12-4 to TRBJ2-1; perhaps TRBD1 as D (7 bases). The J call is in doubt because the DNA end fits TRBJ2-7 better. The receptor comes from a man in his late teens or twenties in good health. The CDR3 spells CASSHRGKDYNEQYF. The CDR3 bases are TGTGCCAGCAGTCACAGGGGTAAGGACTACAATGAGCAGTACTTC.